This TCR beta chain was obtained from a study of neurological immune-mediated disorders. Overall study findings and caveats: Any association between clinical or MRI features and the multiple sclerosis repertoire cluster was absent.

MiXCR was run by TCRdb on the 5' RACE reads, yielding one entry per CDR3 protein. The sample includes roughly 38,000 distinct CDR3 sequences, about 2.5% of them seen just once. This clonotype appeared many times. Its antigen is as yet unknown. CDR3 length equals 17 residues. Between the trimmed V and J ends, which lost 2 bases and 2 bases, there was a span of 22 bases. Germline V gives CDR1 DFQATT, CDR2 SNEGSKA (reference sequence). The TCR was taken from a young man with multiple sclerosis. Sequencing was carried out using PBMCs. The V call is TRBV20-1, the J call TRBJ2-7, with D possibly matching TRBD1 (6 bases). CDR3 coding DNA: TGCAGTGCTAGATTAGGAGAACGAACAGGGTTTACCTACGAGCAGTACTTC. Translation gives CSARLGERTGFTYEQYF.